This T cell receptor (beta chain) is drawn from a study of CXCR3-negative and CXCR3-positive naive CD8 T cells. Whole-study findings and limits: Naive cells that were CXCR3-positive had more hydrophobic TRB CDR3s (compared with CXCR3-negative naive cells).

Germline CDR1 and CDR2: SEHNR and FQNEAQ (reference sequence). The CDR3 is 16 residues long. Worth noting for this clonotype: Its antigen is not identified.

TRB cDNA libraries were made by UMI-labeled 5' RACE. TCRdb reprocessed the 5' RACE reads, keeping one entry per CDR3 protein, no DNA. This table holds about 110,000 distinct CDR3 sequences. The receptor's source is a human donor in good health. Some clones in this sample may be carry-over from other donors' samples. Sequences were obtained from naive CXCR3+ CD8+ T cells from blood. Subset here: CD45RO-CCR7+CD27+CD95- naive CD8+ T cells expressing CXCR3 (TNR3+). The V and J genes are TRBV7-9 and TRBJ1-4; TCRdb's D call, TRBD1, is unchecked because there is no DNA. The CDR3 is CASSLDTGTVGEKLFF.